This record concerns one T cell receptor beta chain sequence. The data derive from a study of blood T cell repertoires in COVID-19. In the study overall: Acute and convalescent COVID-19 samples came from the United States, Italy and Spain. Sources were T cells, B-cell-depleted T cells, or PBMCs; the material itself was cDNA or gDNA.

Original handling: The assay estimated nucleated cells by amplifying reference gene primers. The data were produced by immunoSEQ multiplex PCR, yet TCRdb's version contains in-frame clones alone and is incomplete. V and J calls and clone size are those listed in that table; D and trimming were worked out from the DNA. The sample has some 400,000 clones, more than 65% seen once; the top ten hold around 1%. The sequence derives from a human donor with acute or convalescent COVID-19. The donor label of this sample is uncertain. The specimen sequenced was peripheral blood.

DNA of the CDR3: TGTGCCTGGAGTATAGGGGCCGGTGGCTACACCTTC. Translated: CAWSIGAGGYTF. The chain has TRBV30 and TRBJ1-2, with D possibly TRBD1 on 5 matching bases. Deletions cut 2 bases from V and 7 bases from J, with 11 bases between. CDR1 is GTSNPN and CDR2 is SVGIG in the germline V gene (reference sequence). The CDR3 is 12 amino acids.